What follows is one T cell receptor (beta chain) and its context. Time point of the sample: newly diagnosed GD, antithyroid drugs for less than 3 months. PBMC RNA served as the TCR library source. Arm-PCR of CDR3 regions with iRepertoire HTBI primers generated TCR beta libraries. TCRdb reanalysed the multiplex PCR reads using MiXCR and keeps one entry per CDR3 protein. The table lists roughly 560,000 distinct CDR3 sequences, around 12% of them singletons, with approximately 9.6% in the top ten. The record originates from a study of regulatory T cells in long-lasting Graves disease. Losses at the gene ends were 6 bases for V and 2 bases for J; bases not matched to a gene: 18. Germline values: CDR1 SGHNT, CDR2 YENEEA. CDR3 length equals 18 residues. This same sample was also taken into another study, of T cells in Graves' hyperthyroidism and ophthalmopathy. That report adds: Reasons for excluding patients were uncontrolled infection, other autoimmune disease, pregnancy or lactation. An initial round of RT-PCR targeting the TCR CDR3 relied on the HTBI primer set.

This clonotype was sampled from a woman in her twenties or thirties with Graves disease. The sequences come from peripheral blood mononuclear cells (PBMCs), collected at new diagnosis, from a patient treated with antithyroid drugs. The chain couples TRBV11-3 to TRBJ2-5, with TRBD1 identical over 7 bases. The CDR3 spells CASRSGRDSPSPQETQYF. The CDR3 nucleotides are TGTGCCAGCAGATCTGGCCGGGACAGCCCAAGCCCACAAGAGACCCAGTACTTC.